These T cell receptor beta chains were read from a single sample in a study of PD-1 blockade in classical Hodgkin lymphoma. Here immunoSEQ multiplex PCR was the method, and the copy in TCRdb shows in-frame clones only, minus some. The profile shows 10,000 to 15,000 clones, under 85% of them singletons. Specimen: CD8+ T cells from blood, collected at baseline. The receptor source for this set is a human donor with classical Hodgkin lymphoma. CDR3s include the opening cysteine and the closing phenylalanine or tryptophan. The D gene is left open where the match is weak. The listing skips clone size in some rows; elsewhere it reads once, few, many or a size class.

clone size	V gene	D gene	CDR3 length	J gene	CDR3 protein	CDR3 DNA
-	TRBV6-5	-	14	TRBJ1-5	CASEPDGPAQPQHF	TGTGCCAGCGAACCGGATGGACCGGCTCAGCCCCAGCATTTT
-	TRBV5-5	-	15	TRBJ2-7	CASTLGATGSYEQYF	TGTGCCAGCACCCTGGGGGCCACGGGCTCCTACGAGCAGTACTTC
-	TRBV7-6	-	14	TRBJ2-7	CASSGASRGGEQYF	TGTGCCAGCAGCGGAGCCTCCAGGGGAGGCGAGCAGTACTTC
-	TRBV14	TRBD2	20	TRBJ2-3	CASSQEGLTAGGKFTDTQYF	TGTGCCAGCAGCCAAGAAGGTTTAACGGCGGGGGGCAAATTTACAGATACGCAGTATTTT
once	TRBV9	TRBD1	12	TRBJ2-7	CASSEQGDEQYF	TGTGCCAGCAGTGAACAGGGGGACGAGCAGTACTTC
-	TRBV4-2	TRBD2	17	TRBJ2-1	CASSPSVGTSAYNEQFF	TGTGCCAGCAGCCCCTCAGTGGGCACTAGCGCCTACAATGAGCAGTTCTTC
-	TRBV15	-	15	TRBJ1-1	CATSRDRGMNTEAFF	TGTGCCACCAGCAGAGATCGGGGCATGAACACTGAAGCTTTCTTT
-	TRBV21-1	-	15	TRBJ1-4	CASTPQAEGYEKLFF	TGTGCCAGCACTCCCCAAGCGGAGGGGTACGAAAAACTGTTTTTT
-	TRBV28	-	16	TRBJ1-3	CASSLALRNSGNTIYF	TGTGCCAGCAGTTTAGCACTACGGAACTCTGGAAACACCATATATTTT
-	TRBV5-6	TRBD1	15	TRBJ2-5	CASSGGQGGLETQYF	TGTGCCAGCAGCGGAGGACAGGGGGGGTTGGAGACCCAGTACTTC
-	TRBV11-1	TRBD2	14	TRBJ2-3	CASYRGGVTDTQYF	TGTGCCAGCTACCGCGGGGGAGTGACAGATACGCAGTATTTT
few	TRBV6-6	-	10	TRBJ2-4	CASRGNIQYF	TGTGCCAGCAGGGGGAACATTCAGTACTTC
few	TRBV7-7	-	16	TRBJ2-5	CASSLEPRGALETQYF	TGTGCCAGCAGCTTAGAACCCAGGGGTGCGTTAGAGACCCAGTACTTC
-	TRBV27	-	14	TRBJ1-1	CASSQLSGVSEAFF	TGTGCCAGCAGCCAACTCTCCGGGGTATCTGAAGCTTTCTTT
-	TRBV4-3	-	15	TRBJ1-2	CASSQDLGGDYGYTF	TGCGCCAGCAGCCAAGATCTCGGGGGCGACTATGGCTACACCTTC
-	TRBV29-1	-	13	TRBJ1-2	CSVEGAGSYGYTF	TGCAGCGTTGAAGGGGCGGGAAGCTATGGCTACACCTTC
-	TRBV5-4	TRBD2	15	TRBJ2-7	CASSSYSGGAYEQYF	TGTGCCAGCAGCTCTTATAGCGGGGGGGCCTACGAGCAGTACTTC
-	TRBV29-1	TRBD1	11	TRBJ2-5	CSEGTEETQYF	TGCAGCGAAGGGACAGAAGAGACCCAGTACTTC
-	TRBV7-2	-	14	TRBJ2-4	CASSRGYGLNIQYF	TGTGCCAGCAGCCGTGGGTATGGTTTAAACATTCAGTACTTC
once	TRBV6-5	-	14	TRBJ2-1	CASTLRGFYNEQFF	TGTGCCAGCACACTAAGAGGGTTCTACAATGAGCAGTTCTTC
-	TRBV5-6	-	15	TRBJ2-2	CASSLERGGTGELFF	TGTGCCAGCAGCTTGGAAAGGGGAGGCACCGGGGAGCTGTTTTTT
-	TRBV13	-	12	TRBJ1-6	CASSLGDSPLHF	TGTGCCAGCAGCTTGGGGGACTCACCCCTCCACTTT
few	TRBV27	TRBD1	13	TRBJ1-2	CASSLLTGEGYTF	TGTGCCAGCAGTTTATTAACAGGGGAAGGCTACACCTTC
-	TRBV7-9	-	15	TRBJ2-5	CASSLGQGNIETQYF	TGTGCCAGCAGCTTAGGCCAGGGGAATATTGAGACCCAGTACTTC
-	TRBV7-2	-	17	TRBJ2-3	CASSLGPTSIRTDTQYF	TGTGCCAGCAGCTTAGGCCCCACTAGCATCCGCACAGATACGCAGTATTTT
-	TRBV14	TRBD1	17	TRBJ2-4	CASSQDFDRDDENIQYF	TGTGCCAGCAGCCAAGATTTTGACAGGGACGATGAAAACATTCAGTACTTC
-	TRBV11-2	-	15	TRBJ1-1	CASSLESAGNTEAFF	TGTGCCAGCAGCTTAGAGTCCGCAGGGAACACTGAAGCTTTCTTT
-	TRBV29-1	-	14	TRBJ1-2	CSVDGEGANYGYTF	TGCAGCGTTGATGGGGAGGGAGCTAACTATGGCTACACCTTC
few	TRBV27	-	13	TRBJ1-2	CASSPAGNYGYTF	TGTGCCAGCAGCCCCGCGGGGAACTATGGCTACACCTTC
once	TRBV6-5	-	16	TRBJ2-7	CASSYSVGGPTYEQYF	TGTGCCAGCAGTTACTCGGTCGGGGGCCCAACCTACGAGCAGTACTTC
-	TRBV27	TRBD1	14	TRBJ2-7	CASSWGTGTYEQYF	TGTGCCAGCAGTTGGGGGACAGGGACCTACGAGCAGTACTTC
-	TRBV19	-	16	TRBJ1-6	CASSIALGGGNSPLHF	TGTGCCAGTAGTATCGCCCTGGGGGGAGGGAATTCACCCCTCCACTTT
-	TRBV7-9	TRBD2	18	TRBJ2-1	CASRSSGTSGASYNEQFF	TGTGCCAGCAGATCCTCCGGGACTAGCGGGGCCTCCTACAATGAGCAGTTCTTC
-	TRBV30	TRBD1	14	TRBJ1-5	CAWSVGTGNQPQHF	TGTGCCTGGAGTGTTGGGACAGGGAACCAGCCCCAGCATTTT
-	TRBV27	-	14	TRBJ1-1	CASSPADMNTEAFF	TGTGCCAGCAGTCCCGCTGACATGAACACTGAAGCTTTCTTT
-	TRBV28	-	11	TRBJ1-1	CASSQGTEAFF	TGTGCCAGCAGCCAGGGCACTGAAGCTTTCTTT
few	TRBV11-3	-	11	TRBJ2-1	CASGDYNEQFF	TGTGCCTCCGGGGATTACAATGAGCAGTTCTTC
medium-sized	TRBV2	TRBD1	15	TRBJ2-2	CASSAGQVFPGELFF	TGTGCCAGCAGTGCAGGACAGGTCTTCCCCGGGGAGCTGTTTTTT
-	TRBV7-3	TRBD1	17	TRBJ1-2	CASSSRPGQGIGYGYTF	TGTGCCAGCAGCTCCCGCCCGGGACAGGGTATTGGGTATGGCTACACCTTC
-	TRBV5-1	-	16	TRBJ2-7	CASSISGQMSSYEQYF	TGCGCCAGCAGCATCTCAGGACAGATGAGCTCCTACGAGCAGTACTTC
-	TRBV2	-	15	TRBJ2-1	CASRGGGHLNNEQFF	TGTGCCAGCAGAGGCGGGGGCCACCTTAACAATGAGCAGTTCTTC
-	TRBV7-8	TRBD2	14	TRBJ2-7	CASSLGTSGHEQYF	TGTGCCAGCAGCTTAGGGACTAGCGGCCACGAGCAGTACTTC
-	TRBV9	-	14	TRBJ1-5	CASSVDSSNQPQHF	TGTGCCAGCAGCGTAGACAGCAGCAATCAGCCCCAGCATTTT
-	TRBV11-2	TRBD1	16	TRBJ1-5	CASSLGQAYSNQPQHF	TGTGCCAGCAGCCTTGGACAGGCTTATAGCAATCAGCCCCAGCATTTT
-	TRBV7-9	-	15	TRBJ2-2	CASSRKTVNTGELFF	TGTGCCAGCAGTCGTAAGACAGTGAACACCGGGGAGCTGTTTTTT